Reported below is one TCR beta chain. This specimen belongs to a study of blood T cell repertoires in COVID-19. CDR1 is MNHEY and CDR2 is SVGEGT in the germline V gene. CDR3 length: 11 amino acids. Trimming removed 5 bases from V and 2 bases from J, with 3 bases in between. In the authors' workflow: Amplification from reference gene primers served as the basis for estimated nucleated cell counts. Profiled with immunoSEQ multiplex PCR; TCRdb holds only in-frame clones, not every one. V, J and clone size were drawn from that table, and D and trimming were deduced from the DNA. The sample has 150,000 to 170,000 clones, about 86% seen once.

The TCR sequence derives from a man aged 50-60 years who had recovered from COVID-19. The source material was PBMCs or T cells enriched from blood (not recorded which). The rearrangement joins TRBV6-2 or TRBV6-3 to TRBJ2-5; no reliable D call. CDR3 amino acids: CASSTQETQYF. The DNA of the CDR3 is TGTGCCAGCAGTACACAAGAGACCCAGTACTTC.